One sample yielded the 3 T cell receptor beta chains listed below, sequenced in a study of blood T cell repertoires in COVID-19. The data were produced by immunoSEQ multiplex PCR, yet TCRdb's version contains in-frame clones alone and is incomplete. The sample shows about 290,000 clones, roughly nine tenths of them seen only once. The sample consisted of PBMCs or T cells enriched from blood (not recorded which). The origin of the receptors is a woman between 40 and 50 years old who had recovered from COVID-19.

The chain couples TRBV7-9 to TRBJ1-1, with D perhaps TRBD1 (5 bases). This CDR3 region has 15 residues. Per the germline V gene, CDR1 is SEHNR and CDR2 is FQNEAQ (reference sequence). V lost 1 base and J 6 bases, leaving 15 bases between the germline ends. The CDR3 DNA reads as TGTGCCAGCAGCTTAGAATTTCCCGGGGGTTCTGAAGCTTTCTTT. As protein: CASSLEFPGGSEAFF.

This clone was seen a few times. This CDR3 is CASSPNREMDEKLFF. The CDR3 bases are TGTGCCAGCTCACCGAACAGGGAGATGGATGAAAAACTGTTTTTT. The rearrangement uses TRBV18 and TRBJ1-4; possibly TRBD1 for D (6 bases). Germline lookup yields CDR1 KGHSH and CDR2 LQKENI. The CDR3 is 15 amino acids. Trimming stripped 3 bases from V and 6 bases from J, with 14 bases between. Looking up the rest from reference TRBV18 and TRBJ1-4 gives the full variable domain: NAGVMQNPRHLVRRRGQEARLRCSPMKGHSHVYWYRQLPEEGLKFMVYLQKENIIDESGMPKERFSAEFPKEGPSILRIQQVVRGDSAAYFCASSPNREMDEKLFFGSGTQLSVL.

The rearrangement links TRBV5-1 to TRBJ1-4, with TRBD1 as a possible D gene (6 bases). Trimming stripped 4 bases from V and 3 bases from J, with 13 bases between. CDR1 and CDR2 (germline): SGHRS, YFSETQ. The CDR3 loop spans 15 amino acids. Here the CDR3 DNA reads TGCGCCAGCAGCATGCGACAGGCCTCTAATGAAAAACTGTTTTTT. Protein product: CASSMRQASNEKLFF. The complete variable domain, with remaining parts taken from reference TRBV5-1 and TRBJ1-4, reads KAGVTQTPRYLIKTRGQQVTLSCSPISGHRSVSWYQQTPGQGLQFLFEYFSETQRNKGNFPGRFSGRQFSNSRSEMNVSTLELGDSALYLCASSMRQASNEKLFFGSGTQLSVL.